These 14 T cell receptor beta chains came from one sample sequenced in a study of cytomegalovirus exposure and HLA in healthy donors (dated by TCRdb to the late 2010s). The library was produced with the immunoSEQ multiplex PCR assay. The multiplex PCR relied on a mix of 60 forward primers for TCR Vbeta segments and 13 reverse primers for TCR Jbeta segments. What TCRdb holds here is the immuneACCESS table cut down to in-frame rearrangements. Part of the clones is not present; checked against another copy, under half of the missing clones reflect an unresolved V gene, and the others are unexplained. The sample profile shows some 140,000 clones; around 79% of them were found once. Around 2.8% of the sample lies in the top ten. The source material was PBMCs. The receptors stem from a man aged 18 to 29 in good health and CMV-seronegative.

CDR3 bases: TGTGCCAGCAGCGTTCGGCCGGGAGCGGGGGGCAGTTTACATACCGGGGAGCTGTTTTTT. Its protein product is CASSVRPGAGGSLHTGELFF. The J gene is TRBJ2-2, the V gene TRBV9; 9 bases map to TRBD2. The trim removed 2 bases at V and 5 bases at J, leaving 19 bases unmatched. CDR1 is SGDLS, CDR2 YYNGEE, per germline. This CDR3 has 20 residues.

The rearrangement joins TRBV5-6 to TRBJ1-6, with D maybe TRBD1 (6 bases). CDR1 SGHDT and CDR2 YYEEEE come from the germline V gene. CDR3 size: 17 residues. The ends were cut back, 0 bases at V and 5 bases at J, with 15 bases in the middle. The CDR3 loop is CASSLDFRPGDNSPLHF. In nucleotides, the CDR3 is TGTGCCAGCAGCTTGGATTTTAGGCCAGGGGATAATTCACCCCTCCACTTT. The full variable domain, rest sourced from reference TRBV5-6 and TRBJ1-6, is DAGVTQSPTHLIKTRGQQVTLRCSPKSGHDTVSWYQQALGQGPQFIFQYYEEEERQRGNFPDRFSGHQFPNYSSELNVNALLLGDSALYLCASSLDFRPGDNSPLHFGNGTRLTVT.

This clone was counted a few times. This chain connects TRBV27 to TRBJ2-7; 9 bases agree with TRBD1. The germline V gene encodes CDR1 MNHEY and CDR2 SMNVEV (reference sequence). J lost 3 bases, V lost 3 bases, and 9 bases had no gene match. The CDR3 is 16 amino acids. The CDR3: CASSLEQGAGSYEQYV. Written as DNA, the CDR3 is TGTGCCAGCAGTTTGGAACAGGGGGCCGGTAGCTACGAGCAGTACGTC.

The J gene is TRBJ2-2, the V gene TRBV7-9, with 10 bases matching TRBD2. Germline CDR1 reads SEHNR; CDR2 reads FQNEAQ (reference sequence). This CDR3 comprises 16 residues. Trimming took 5 bases from V and 4 from J; bases not matched to a gene: 7. This CDR3 is CASSQRGGLGTGELFF. For the CDR3, the DNA is TGTGCCAGCAGCCAGCGGGGGGGCCTCGGCACCGGGGAGCTGTTTTTT.

The genes are TRBV18 and TRBJ2-7; TRBD1 is a possible D gene (6 bases). CDR3 size: 22 residues. Trimming took 6 bases from V and 3 from J, leaving 39 bases between them. Per the germline V gene, CDR1 is KGHSH and CDR2 is LQKENI. CDR3 nucleotides: TGTGCCAGCTCCCTCGACCCGTGCCGCTCACACTACGCCGGGACAACGAGCTACGAGCAGTACTTC. Amino acids: CASSLDPCRSHYAGTTSYEQYF.

The rearrangement joins TRBV7-2 to TRBJ2-1; D perhaps matches TRBD2 (5 bases). CDR1 and CDR2 (germline): SGHTA, FQGNSA. Deletions cut 1 base from V and 0 bases from J, with 7 bases between. The CDR3 runs to 15 residues. CDR3 in DNA: TGTGCCAGCAGCTTAGATGGGAGCTCCTACAATGAGCAGTTCTTC. Translated: CASSLDGSSYNEQFF. The full variable domain, rest sourced from reference TRBV7-2 and TRBJ2-1, is GAGVSQSPSNKVTEKGKDVELRCDPISGHTALYWYRQSLGQGLEFLIYFQGNSAPDKSGLPSDRFSAERTGGSVSTLTIQRTQQEDSAVYLCASSLDGSSYNEQFFGPGTRLTVL.

CDR3 bases: TGCAGCGTTGAAGGAGGGACAGGGGTTTACAATGAGCAGTTCTTC. It is translated as CSVEGGTGVYNEQFF. The genes are TRBV29-1 and TRBJ2-1, with 10 bases aligning to TRBD1. The CDR3 length is 15 residues. V shed 1 base and J 4 bases; nucleotides not matched to a gene: 4. Germline V gives CDR1 SQVTM, CDR2 ANQGSEA.

In this sample, this clone turned up a few times. The chain is built from TRBV7-8 and TRBJ1-2; D not resolved. Per germline, CDR1 SGHVS and CDR2 FQNEAQ. V was trimmed by 2 bases and J by 4 bases, leaving 14 bases between them. This CDR3 is built from 15 residues. CDR3 sequence (DNA): TGTGCCAGCAGCTTAAGCCGGGAACGCGGCTATGGCTACACCTTC. Protein sequence: CASSLSRERGYGYTF.

Regarding this clone: The germline gene is not matched at one end of the junction; a read error may be the cause. The chain links TRBV9 to TRBJ2-6; maybe TRBD2 (6 bases). Germline lookup yields CDR1 SGDLS and CDR2 YYNGEE. The CDR3 spans 15 residues. The CDR3 nucleotides are TGTGCCAGCAGCGTAGGCGGGGCTGGGGCCAACGGCCTGACTTTC. It specifies CASSVGGAGANGLTF.

This chain connects TRBV5-5 to TRBJ2-5; a possible D gene is TRBD1 (6 bases). CDR3 length: 14 amino acids. V lost 4 bases to trimming and J lost 4 bases, with 14 bases between them. In germline, CDR1 is SGHKS, CDR2 YYEKEE (reference sequence). CDR3 sequence: CASSAKTGRETQYF. CDR3 sequence (DNA): TGTGCCAGCAGCGCGAAAACAGGGCGAGAGACCCAGTACTTC.

The chain joins TRBV19 to TRBJ1-1, with D possibly TRBD1 on 6 matching bases. The CDR3 spans 16 residues. V was pared by 6 bases and J by 0 bases, with 17 bases between. Germline V gene lookup returns CDR1 LNHDA and CDR2 SQIVND (reference sequence). This CDR3 reads CASSWGGHRMNTEAFF. Here the CDR3 DNA reads TGTGCCAGTAGCTGGGGGGGACACCGGATGAACACTGAAGCTTTCTTT.

The chain links TRBV6-6 to TRBJ2-3, with D perhaps TRBD2 (5 bases). V shed 4 bases and J shed 2 bases, with 10 bases lying between them. Germline CDR1 reads MNHNY; CDR2 reads SVGAGI (reference sequence). The CDR3 is made up of 14 amino acids. This CDR3 reads CASSSGLSTDTQYF. DNA for the CDR3: TGTGCCAGCAGTTCAGGACTTTCCACAGATACGCAGTATTTT.

As concerns this clone: This sample includes further DNA sequences coding for the same CDR3. This chain connects TRBV5-1 to TRBJ1-5; D is perhaps TRBD1 (6 bases). Per germline, CDR1 SGHRS and CDR2 YFSETQ. The CDR3 consists of 15 residues. V lost 0 bases and J lost 2, with 9 bases in between. The CDR3: CASSLAGAGNQPQHF. The CDR3 DNA reads TGCGCCAGCAGCTTGGCAGGGGCTGGCAATCAGCCCCAGCATTTT.

This clone has just one count. The chain carries TRBV2 and TRBJ1-4, with D perhaps matching TRBD1 (5 bases). CDR1 and CDR2 (germline): SNHLY, FYNNEI. The CDR3 length is 14 residues. The V gene lost 2 bases and the J gene lost 8 bases, with 12 bases spanning the gap. The CDR3, as DNA: TGTGCCAGCAGTGAAACTGGGGCGGGGGAAAAACTGTTTTTT. Its protein is CASSETGAGEKLFF. The whole variable domain, filled in from reference TRBV2 and TRBJ1-4, reads EPEVTQTPSHQVTQMGQEVILRCVPISNHLYFYWYRQILGQKVEFLVSFYNNEISEKSEIFDDQFSVERPDGSNFTLKIRSTKLEDSAMYFCASSETGAGEKLFFGSGTQLSVL.